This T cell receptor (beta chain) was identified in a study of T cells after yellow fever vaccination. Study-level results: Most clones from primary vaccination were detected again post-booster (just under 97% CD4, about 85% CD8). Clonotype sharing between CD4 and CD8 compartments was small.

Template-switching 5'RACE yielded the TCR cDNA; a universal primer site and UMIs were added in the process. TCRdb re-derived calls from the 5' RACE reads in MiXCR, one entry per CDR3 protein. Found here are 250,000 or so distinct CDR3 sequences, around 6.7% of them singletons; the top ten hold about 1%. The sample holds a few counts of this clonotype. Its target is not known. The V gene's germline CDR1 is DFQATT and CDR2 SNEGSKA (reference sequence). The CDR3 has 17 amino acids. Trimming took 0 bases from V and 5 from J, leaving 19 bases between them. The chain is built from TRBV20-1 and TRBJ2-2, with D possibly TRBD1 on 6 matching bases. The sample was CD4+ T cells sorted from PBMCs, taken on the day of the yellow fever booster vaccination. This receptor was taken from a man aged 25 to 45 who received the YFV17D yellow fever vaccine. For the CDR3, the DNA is TGCAGTGCTAGAGATCAGGGGAAGGGCAGGGGTACCGGGGAGCTGTTTTTT. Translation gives CSARDQGKGRGTGELFF.